This TCR beta chain was captured by sequencing in a study of cytotoxic CD8 clonotypes in ibrutinib-treated CLL. Study-level background: Samples yielded averages of about 250,000 productive templates and over 90,000 productive rearrangements. Study-wide results and limits: Sampling time points were not equivalent between sustained-remission and progressing patients. Clonality was elevated at ibrutinib response and had returned toward baseline at progression. Patients had baseline clonality above age-matched healthy donors, and this clonality moved with circulating CD8+ T-cell counts.

Profiling relied on immunoSEQ multiplex PCR, and the TCRdb table lists in-frame clones only, not all of them. Of over 100,000 clones listed, roughly 60% were seen once; the top ten hold about 39%. The length of the CDR3 is 12 residues. The V end lost 5 bases, the J end lost 7 bases, and 12 bases lay between the germline ends. The germline gives CDR1 SGHAT, CDR2 FQNNGV. This clone was observed a handful of times. Its antigen is still unknown. V gene TRBV11-2 combines with J gene TRBJ2-7; no clear D gene. The TCR was taken from a human donor with chronic lymphocytic leukemia. The input for sequencing was PBMCs, taken after 24 months of ibrutinib treatment. The CDR3 here is CASSLLSVEQYF. CDR3 in DNA: TGTGCCAGCAGCCTTCTTTCTGTTGAGCAGTACTTC.